This is a list of T cell receptor beta chains from one sample in a study of neurological immune-mediated disorders. TCRdb independently ran MiXCR on the 5' RACE reads; one entry per CDR3 protein. The sample carries 60,000 to 90,000 distinct CDR3 sequences, 9.5% to 13% recorded once. Sequencing used PBMCs. These receptors were collected from a man younger than 40 in good health. CDR3s include the opening cysteine and the closing phenylalanine or tryptophan. The D gene is left open where the match is weak. Some rows mark clone size as missing; the rest say once, few, many or name a class of expanded clone.

D,J,size,V,CDR3,DNA
-,TRBJ2-7,-,TRBV7-2,CAISLDRTSYEQYF,TGTGCCATCAGCTTAGATAGGACGTCCTACGAGCAGTACTTC
-,TRBJ2-1,few,TRBV30,CAWSVLSSSYNEQFF,TGTGCCTGGAGTGTACTTTCAAGCTCCTACAATGAGCAGTTCTTC
-,TRBJ2-5,many,TRBV29-1,CSVETQYF,TGCAGCGTGGAGACCCAGTACTTC
-,TRBJ1-1,many,TRBV5-1,CASTVHWGGSTEAFF,TGCGCCAGCACCGTACACTGGGGCGGTAGCACTGAAGCTTTCTTT
TRBD2,TRBJ2-1,many,TRBV7-9,CASSPQSGTSINNEQFF,TGTGCCAGCAGCCCACAGTCCGGGACTAGCATCAACAATGAGCAGTTCTTC
TRBD1,TRBJ2-3,many,TRBV5-1,CASSVSGQPFVDTQYF,TGCGCCAGCAGCGTCTCGGGACAGCCCTTCGTAGATACGCAGTATTTT
TRBD2,TRBJ2-3,many,TRBV5-1,CASSLSSGSWDTQYF,TGCGCCAGCAGCTTGTCTAGCGGGAGTTGGGATACGCAGTATTTT
-,TRBJ2-2,many,TRBV9,CASSVDSATGELFF,TGTGCCAGCAGCGTAGACTCTGCGACCGGGGAGCTGTTTTTT
TRBD1,TRBJ2-7,medium-sized,TRBV12-3/TRBV12-4,CASSQIHRGSSYEQYF,TGTGCCAGCAGCCAAATCCACAGGGGGAGCTCCTACGAGCAGTACTTC
-,TRBJ1-1,many,TRBV7-6,CASSQNMNTEAFF,TGTGCCAGCAGCCAGAATATGAACACTGAAGCTTTCTTT
-,TRBJ1-5,many,TRBV6-2/TRBV6-3,CASSWRSNQPQHF,TGTGCCAGCAGTTGGCGCTCAAATCAGCCCCAGCATTTT
-,TRBJ2-3,many,TRBV24-1,CATSDFLPTDTQYF,TGTGCCACCAGTGATTTTCTACCCACAGATACGCAGTATTTT
-,TRBJ2-3,many,TRBV3-1,CASQSAGSTDTQYF,TGTGCCAGCCAGAGTGCGGGGAGCACAGATACGCAGTATTTT
-,TRBJ2-7,many,TRBV5-1,CASSLATSLPGEQYF,TGCGCCAGCAGCTTGGCTACCTCATTACCCGGCGAGCAGTACTTC
TRBD2,TRBJ2-1,once,TRBV4-1,CASSQLYIAGTSGRNEQFF,TGCGCCAGCAGCCAACTGTACATTGCCGGGACTAGCGGGAGGAATGAGCAGTTCTTC
-,TRBJ2-3,few,TRBV20-1,CSARDITDTQYF,TGCAGTGCTAGAGACATCACAGATACGCAGTATTTT
-,TRBJ1-1,many,TRBV20-1,CSATVTGGMNTEAFF,TGCAGTGCTACCGTGACAGGTGGGATGAACACTGAAGCTTTCTTT
-,TRBJ2-1,many,TRBV12-3/TRBV12-4,CASSLDGEQFF,TGTGCCAGCAGTTTAGATGGGGAGCAGTTCTTC
TRBD2,TRBJ2-7,many,TRBV20-1,CSARGTSGNAPFGQYF,TGCAGTGCTAGGGGGACTAGCGGGAACGCTCCATTTGGGCAGTACTTC
-,TRBJ2-1,many,TRBV5-1,CASSLTPSVSSYNEQFF,TGCGCCAGCAGCTTGACCCCTAGCGTCAGCTCCTACAATGAGCAGTTCTTC
-,TRBJ2-7,-,TRBV5-1,CASSLVSGTKYEQYF,TGCGCCAGCAGCTTGGTGTCAGGCACAAAATACGAGCAGTACTTC
-,TRBJ1-2,many,TRBV4-1,CASSQEPQRAIFGYTF,TGCGCCAGCAGCCAAGAGCCGCAGAGAGCTATATTTGGCTACACCTTC
TRBD2,TRBJ2-3,many,TRBV28,CASTSGTSGGMGTDTQYF,TGTGCCAGCACATCCGGGACTAGCGGGGGCATGGGTACAGATACGCAGTATTTT
-,TRBJ2-5,many,TRBV7-2,CASTSWNSRETQYF,TGTGCCAGCACCTCCTGGAACAGCCGGGAGACCCAGTACTTC
-,TRBJ2-5,many,TRBV5-1,CASSVREGGETQYF,TGCGCCAGCAGCGTCAGGGAAGGGGGAGAGACCCAGTACTTC
TRBD1,TRBJ2-7,many,TRBV7-9,CASSLEPGQGARSVYEQYF,TGTGCCAGCAGCTTAGAACCGGGACAGGGGGCGCGATCTGTCTACGAGCAGTACTTC
TRBD2,TRBJ2-1,many,TRBV20-1,CSARDLGGRGNEQFF,TGCAGTGCTAGAGATTTGGGCGGGAGGGGAAATGAGCAGTTCTTC